These 25 T cell receptor beta chains came from one sample sequenced in a study of identical twins. TCRdb re-called the 5' RACE reads through MiXCR, storing one row per CDR3 protein. Found here are approximately 230,000 distinct CDR3 sequences, around an eighth of them singletons; the top ten hold 8.5% to 10%. Sequenced input: memory (CD45RO+) T cells sorted from blood. The source is a woman between 18 and 29 years old in good health.

This clonotype showed up just a few times. V is TRBV5-1 and J is TRBJ2-1, with a tentative D call TRBD2 (5 bases). Germline V gene lookup returns CDR1 SGHRS and CDR2 YFSETQ. The length of the CDR3 is 14 residues. V lost 7 bases and J 6 bases, leaving 17 bases between the germline ends. The DNA for the CDR3 is TGCGCCAGCGCCCTTGAGGGTTTGAGCAATGAGCAGTTCTTC. It specifies CASALEGLSNEQFF. The whole variable domain, filled in from reference TRBV5-1 and TRBJ2-1, reads KAGVTQTPRYLIKTRGQQVTLSCSPISGHRSVSWYQQTPGQGLQFLFEYFSETQRNKGNFPGRFSGRQFSNSRSEMNVSTLELGDSALYLCASALEGLSNEQFFGPGTRLTVL.

The rearrangement links TRBV20-1 to TRBJ1-1; D is unclear. The V and J ends lost 4 bases and 0 bases respectively, with 6 bases between them. There are 12 residues in the CDR3. Germline CDR1 reads DFQATT; CDR2 reads SNEGSKA (reference sequence). The CDR3 reads CSAKGMNTEAFF. Here the CDR3 DNA reads TGCAGTGCTAAGGGCATGAACACTGAAGCTTTCTTT.

This clonotype was counted only a few times. The J gene is TRBJ2-3, the V gene TRBV5-1; 14 nucleotides line up with TRBD2. Germline assignment: CDR1 SGHRS and CDR2 YFSETQ. This CDR3 has 15 residues. The V segment lost 5 bases and the J segment 7 bases; nucleotides outside the gene matches: 6. The CDR3 nucleotides are TGCGCCAGCAGAGAGGGACTAGCGGGGGAGTATACGCAGTATTTT. Its translation: CASREGLAGEYTQYF.

The chain uses TRBV12-5 and TRBJ2-1, with D unresolved. V lost 1 base, J lost 9 bases, and 7 bases lay in between. The CDR3 consists of 12 residues. Germline CDR1 LGHNT, CDR2 FRNRAP. CDR3 protein: CASGLGQAEQFF. The CDR3, as DNA: TGTGCTAGTGGTTTGGGCCAGGCTGAGCAGTTCTTC.

The chain joins TRBV10-2 to TRBJ1-5; D remains unclear. V was pared by 4 bases and J by 6 bases, with 10 bases between. Germline lookup yields CDR1 WSHSY and CDR2 SAAADI. The CDR3 consists of 13 residues. In DNA form, the CDR3 reads TGCGCCAGCAGTGCTTCGGACTTTCAGCCCCAGCATTTT. Translated, it gives CASSASDFQPQHF.

The chain combines TRBV13 with TRBJ2-1, with 12 nucleotides matching TRBD2. This CDR3 contains 15 residues. Germline trimming cut 4 bases from V and 8 bases from J; bases unmatched to any gene: 6. From germline, CDR1 is PRHDT and CDR2 FYEKMQ (reference sequence). The CDR3 here is CASSSRTSGTHEQFF. CDR3 sequence (DNA): TGTGCCAGCAGCTCACGGACTAGCGGGACTCATGAGCAGTTCTTC.

The DNA for the CDR3 is TGCAGTGCCGCACAGGGGGCGGTTCAAGAGACCCAGTACTTC. Its translation is CSAAQGAVQETQYF. The chain joins TRBV20-1 to TRBJ2-5, with 9 bases aligning to TRBD1. V lost 6 bases and J lost 2; bases outside the gene matches: 7. Germline V CDR1 and CDR2: DFQATT, SNEGSKA (reference sequence). This CDR3 has 14 residues.

The rearrangement links TRBV15 to TRBJ2-1; D gene uncertain. With 2 bases removed from V and 7 bases from J, the gap between germline ends came to 12 bases. CDR3 length: 14 amino acids. Germline lookup yields CDR1 LNHNV and CDR2 YYDKDF (reference sequence). The CDR3 spells CATSRLRRGNEQFF. The CDR3 DNA follows: TGTGCCACCAGCAGACTTCGGAGAGGTAATGAGCAGTTCTTC.

This clonotype was found a few times. The CDR3 here is CASSVGDWGTDTQYF. DNA of the CDR3: TGTGCCAGCAGCGTAGGGGATTGGGGCACAGATACGCAGTATTTT. V and J are TRBV9 and TRBJ2-3, with D hard to call. In germline, CDR1 is SGDLS, CDR2 YYNGEE. This CDR3 contains 15 residues. V lost 0 bases to trimming and J lost 1 base, with 9 bases between them.

The chain carries TRBV20-1 and TRBJ2-5; D may be TRBD1 (5 bases). The germline CDR1 and CDR2 sequences are DFQATT and SNEGSKA (reference sequence). V dropped 7 bases and J dropped 2 bases, with 14 bases sitting between them. The CDR3 has 13 amino acids. CDR3 nucleotides: TGCAGTGTAGGCGTGGGGCTTCAAGAGACCCAGTACTTC. Translating gives CSVGVGLQETQYF.

V usage is TRBV11-2 and J usage is TRBJ2-4; maybe TRBD1 (5 bases). This CDR3 spans 14 amino acids. V was pared by 10 bases and J by 0 bases, with 13 bases between. Germline CDR1 is SGHAT and CDR2 is FQNNGV. The DNA of the CDR3 is TGTGCCACCCGCCAGGGCCTAGCCAAAAACATTCAGTACTTC. Protein sequence: CATRQGLAKNIQYF.

This clonotype has just a few counts. This chain uses TRBV11-2 with TRBJ2-3; 11 positions agree with TRBD2. The germline CDR1 and CDR2 sequences are SGHAT and FQNNGV. The CDR3 covers 17 residues. With V trimmed by 0 bases and J by 5 bases, 7 bases remained unmatched. CDR3: CASSLDNHLAGGDTQYF. CDR3 bases: TGTGCCAGCAGCTTAGATAACCACCTAGCGGGGGGAGATACGCAGTATTTT.

This sequence joins TRBV12-5 and TRBJ2-3; no clear D. V was clipped by 3 bases and J by 2 bases, with 15 bases between them. CDR1 and CDR2 (germline): LGHNT, FRNRAP. The CDR3 sequence is 16 residues long. As DNA, the CDR3 is TGTGCTAGTGGTTTAGGGCAGACAAGGTACACAGATACGCAGTATTTT. This sequence encodes CASGLGQTRYTDTQYF. The full variable domain, rest sourced from reference TRBV12-5 and TRBJ2-3, is DARVTQTPRHKVTEMGQEVTMRCQPILGHNTVFWYRQTMMQGLELLAYFRNRAPLDDSGMPKDRFSAEMPDATLATLKIQPSEPRDSAVYFCASGLGQTRYTDTQYFGPGTRLTVL.

Only a few counts were recorded for this clonotype. V and J are TRBV20-1 and TRBJ1-1, with unresolved D. The CDR3 has 16 amino acids. Germline values: CDR1 DFQATT, CDR2 SNEGSKA (reference sequence). The V end lost 0 bases, the J end lost 6 bases, and 20 bases lay between the germline ends. The CDR3 sequence: CSARDLRELMRAEAFF. The CDR3 region has the DNA TGCAGTGCTAGAGATCTAAGGGAATTAATGCGGGCTGAAGCTTTCTTT.

The chain is built from TRBV12-3 or TRBV12-4 and TRBJ1-1; possibly TRBD1 for D (6 bases). The CDR3 runs 14 residues. V lost 3 bases to trimming and J lost 6 bases, with 14 bases between them. The CDR3 loop reads CASSFNFQGSEAFF. The CDR3 DNA sequence: TGTGCCAGCAGTTTTAATTTTCAGGGGTCTGAAGCTTTCTTT.

The V and J genes are TRBV6-4 and TRBJ2-3; 8 nucleotides agree with TRBD2. This CDR3 contains 15 residues. With 6 bases clipped from V and 2 bases from J, the junction kept 7 bases outside the gene matches. Per germline, CDR1 MRHNA and CDR2 SNTAGT. For the CDR3, the DNA is TGTGCCAGCAGCCCGACTAGCGTTCCCACAGATACGCAGTATTTT. It translates to CASSPTSVPTDTQYF.

This clonotype was observed a few times. This chain connects TRBV20-1 to TRBJ2-7, with D possibly TRBD2 on 6 matching bases. The CDR3 is 12 residues long. V dropped 6 bases and J dropped 6 bases, with 15 bases sitting between them. CDR1 is DFQATT and CDR2 is SNEGSKA in the germline V gene (reference sequence). CDR3 DNA: TGCAGTGCAGGACCCCAGGGAGGCGAGCAGTACTTC. Protein product: CSAGPQGGEQYF.

This clonotype turned up a few times. The J gene is TRBJ1-2, the V gene TRBV3-1; TRBD1 aligns across 7 bases. The CDR3 extends over 13 amino acids. V shed 4 bases and J 12 bases; nucleotides not matched to a gene: 11. Germline V CDR1 and CDR2: LGHDT, YNNKEL (reference sequence). The CDR3 region is CASSPSPDRANTF. CDR3 DNA: TGTGCCAGCAGCCCTTCCCCCGACAGGGCAAACACCTTC.

This clonotype was detected only a few times. The chain couples TRBV7-9 to TRBJ2-1; 7 bases agree with TRBD2. V dropped 10 bases and J dropped 7; count of bases not matched to a gene: 13. This CDR3 comprises 14 residues. Germline V gene lookup returns CDR1 SEHNR and CDR2 FQNEAQ (reference sequence). As DNA, the CDR3 is TGTGCCATGTTACCGGGACTAAACCAGAATGAGCAGTTCTTC. This sequence encodes CAMLPGLNQNEQFF.

The chain is built from TRBV4-3 and TRBJ2-3, with D possibly TRBD1 on 6 matching bases. Looked up from germline, CDR1 is LGHNA and CDR2 is YSLEER. The length of the CDR3 is 13 residues. Trimming pared 2 bases from V and 5 bases from J, leaving 8 bases between. The CDR3 loop is CASSQSTGDTQYF. The CDR3 region has the DNA TGCGCCAGCAGCCAATCGACAGGAGATACGCAGTATTTT.

This clonotype occurred many times. V gene TRBV12-3 or TRBV12-4 combines with J gene TRBJ1-5; perhaps TRBD1 as D (5 bases). This CDR3 has 16 amino acids. The V and J ends lost 3 bases and 2 bases respectively, with 14 bases between them. Here the CDR3 DNA reads TGTGCCAGCAGTTTGGGCGGCCAGGGTGGCAATCAGCCCCAGCATTTT. This sequence encodes CASSLGGQGGNQPQHF.

This clonotype has more than one count but fewer than ten. The V call is TRBV11-2, the J call TRBJ1-6; weak D call: TRBD1 (5 bases). Germline V gene sequence: CDR1 SGHAT, CDR2 FQNNGV. Trimming took 6 bases from V and 8 from J, leaving 20 bases between them. The CDR3 has 16 amino acids. CDR3 bases: TGTGCCAGCAGATTGGGGGGGATTCGGTCGGATTCACCCCTCCACTTT. This encodes CASRLGGIRSDSPLHF.

Ten or more counts support this clonotype. V is TRBV4-3 and J is TRBJ1-6, with TRBD1 identical over 8 bases. CDR1 is LGHNA and CDR2 is YSLEER in the germline V gene. This CDR3 spans 19 amino acids. V lost 0 bases to trimming and J lost 1 base; unmatched junction nucleotides: 8. In DNA, the CDR3 is TGCGCCAGCAGCCAAGAACCCAGGGGGCCAAGTTCCTATAATTCACCCCTCCACTTT. Its protein is CASSQEPRGPSSYNSPLHF.

The V call is TRBV20-1, the J call TRBJ2-3; 10 bases are shared with TRBD2. The CDR3 has 16 residues. The J segment lost 4 bases and the V segment lost 0 bases, leaving 7 bases of the junction unmatched. Germline lookup yields CDR1 DFQATT and CDR2 SNEGSKA (reference sequence). The CDR3, as DNA: TGCAGTGCTAGAGATTCCCTAGCGGGAGAGGCAGATACGCAGTATTTT. Translation: CSARDSLAGEADTQYF.

The CDR3 reads CASSPSSGSYNEQFF. CDR3 sequence (DNA): TGTGCCAGCTCACCTTCTAGCGGCTCCTACAATGAGCAGTTCTTC. V gene TRBV18 combines with J gene TRBJ2-1, with 7 bases that match TRBD2. Germline lookup yields CDR1 KGHSH and CDR2 LQKENI. After removal of 3 bases from V and 0 bases from J, the junction contained 2 bases not matched to a gene. This CDR3 spans 15 amino acids.